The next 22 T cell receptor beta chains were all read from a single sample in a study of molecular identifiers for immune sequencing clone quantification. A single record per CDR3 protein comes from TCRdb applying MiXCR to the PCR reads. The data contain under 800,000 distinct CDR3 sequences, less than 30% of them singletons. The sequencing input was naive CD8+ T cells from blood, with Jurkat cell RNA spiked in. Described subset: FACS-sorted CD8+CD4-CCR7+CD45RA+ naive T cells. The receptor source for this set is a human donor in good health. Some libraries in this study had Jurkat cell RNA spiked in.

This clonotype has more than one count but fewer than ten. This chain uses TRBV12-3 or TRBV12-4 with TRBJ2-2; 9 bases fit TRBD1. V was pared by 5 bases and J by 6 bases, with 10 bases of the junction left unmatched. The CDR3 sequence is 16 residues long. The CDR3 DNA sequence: TGTGCCAGCAGTCGTACAGGGGGCGCGTATGCCGGGGAGCTGTTTTTT. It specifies CASSRTGGAYAGELFF.

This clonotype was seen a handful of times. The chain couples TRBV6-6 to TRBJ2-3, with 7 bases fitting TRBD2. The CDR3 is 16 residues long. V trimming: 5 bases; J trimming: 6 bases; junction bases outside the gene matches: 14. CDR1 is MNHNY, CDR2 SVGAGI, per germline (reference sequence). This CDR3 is CASSRLAPSYGDTQYF. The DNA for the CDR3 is TGTGCCAGCAGTCGACTAGCCCCTTCCTATGGGGATACGCAGTATTTT.

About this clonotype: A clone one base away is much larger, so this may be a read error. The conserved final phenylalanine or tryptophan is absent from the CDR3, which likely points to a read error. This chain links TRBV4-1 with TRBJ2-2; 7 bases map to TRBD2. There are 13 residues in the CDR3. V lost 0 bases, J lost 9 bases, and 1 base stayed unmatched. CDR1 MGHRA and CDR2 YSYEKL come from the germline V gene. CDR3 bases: TGCGCCAGCAGCCAAGAACTAGCGTGGGAGCTGTTTTCT. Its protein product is CASSQELAWELFS.

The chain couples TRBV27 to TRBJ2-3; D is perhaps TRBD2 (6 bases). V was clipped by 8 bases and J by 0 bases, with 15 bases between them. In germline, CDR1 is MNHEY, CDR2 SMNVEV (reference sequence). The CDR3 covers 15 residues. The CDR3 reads CASVTGAGSTDTQYF. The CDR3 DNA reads TGTGCCAGCGTAACGGGAGCCGGAAGCACAGATACGCAGTATTTT.

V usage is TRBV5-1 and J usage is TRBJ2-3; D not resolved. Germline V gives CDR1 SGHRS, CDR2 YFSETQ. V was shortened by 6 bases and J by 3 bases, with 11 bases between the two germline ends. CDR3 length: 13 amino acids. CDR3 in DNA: TGCGCCAGCACCCTCTTCTGGACAGATACGCAGTATTTT. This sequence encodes CASTLFWTDTQYF.

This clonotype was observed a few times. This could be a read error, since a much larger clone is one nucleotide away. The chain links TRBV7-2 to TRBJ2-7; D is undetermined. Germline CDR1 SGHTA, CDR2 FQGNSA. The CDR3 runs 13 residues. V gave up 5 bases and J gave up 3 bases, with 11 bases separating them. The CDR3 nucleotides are TGTGCCAGCAGCGTATTCTCCGGCTACGAGCAGTACTTC. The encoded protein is CASSVFSGYEQYF.

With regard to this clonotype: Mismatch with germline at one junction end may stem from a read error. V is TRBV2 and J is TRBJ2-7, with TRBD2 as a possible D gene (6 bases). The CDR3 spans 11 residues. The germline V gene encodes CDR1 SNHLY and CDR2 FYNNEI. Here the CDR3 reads CASSPDYGQYF. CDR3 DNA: TGTGCCAGCAGTCCGGACTACGGGCAGTACTTC.

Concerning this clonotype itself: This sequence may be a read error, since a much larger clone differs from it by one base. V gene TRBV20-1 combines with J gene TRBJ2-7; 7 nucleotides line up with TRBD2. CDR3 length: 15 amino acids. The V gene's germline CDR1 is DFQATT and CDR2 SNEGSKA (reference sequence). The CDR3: CSARDELAITYERYF. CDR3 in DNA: TGCAGTGCTAGAGATGAACTAGCGATCACCTACGAGCGGTACTTC.

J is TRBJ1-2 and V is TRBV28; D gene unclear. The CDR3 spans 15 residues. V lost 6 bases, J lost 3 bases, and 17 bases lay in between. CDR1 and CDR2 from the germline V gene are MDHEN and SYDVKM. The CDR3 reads CASSPLEGNYYGYTF. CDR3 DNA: TGTGCCAGCAGCCCCCTCGAGGGCAACTACTATGGCTACACCTTC.

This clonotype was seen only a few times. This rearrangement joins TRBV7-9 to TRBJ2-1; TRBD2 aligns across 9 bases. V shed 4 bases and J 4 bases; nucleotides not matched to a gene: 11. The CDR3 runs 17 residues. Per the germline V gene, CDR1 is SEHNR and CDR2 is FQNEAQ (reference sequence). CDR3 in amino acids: CASSSNRAGGNYNEQFF. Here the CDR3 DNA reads TGTGCCAGCAGCTCAAATCGGGCGGGAGGGAATTACAATGAGCAGTTCTTC.

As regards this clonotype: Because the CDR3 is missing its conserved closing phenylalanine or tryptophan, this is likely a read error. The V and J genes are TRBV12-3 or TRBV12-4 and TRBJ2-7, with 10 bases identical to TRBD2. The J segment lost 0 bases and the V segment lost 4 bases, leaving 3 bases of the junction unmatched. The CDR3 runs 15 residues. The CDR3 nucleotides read TGTGCCAGCAGTTCCCGGACTAGCGGCTCCTACGAGCAGTACTTA. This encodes CASSSRTSGSYEQYL.

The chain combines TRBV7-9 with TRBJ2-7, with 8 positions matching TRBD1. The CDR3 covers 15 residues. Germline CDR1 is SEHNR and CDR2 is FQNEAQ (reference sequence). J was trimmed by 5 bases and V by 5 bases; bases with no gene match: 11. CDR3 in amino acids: CASSRPGQDFNEQYF. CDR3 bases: TGTGCCAGCAGCAGACCGGGACAGGATTTCAACGAGCAGTACTTC.

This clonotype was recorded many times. The CDR3 sequence: CASSSGINTEAFF. The CDR3 nucleotides read TGTGCCAGCAGTTCAGGGATAAACACTGAAGCTTTCTTT. The chain combines TRBV12-3 or TRBV12-4 with TRBJ1-1; D is perhaps TRBD1 (5 bases). The V end lost 4 bases, the J end lost 2 bases, and 8 bases lay between the germline ends. This CDR3 region has 13 residues.

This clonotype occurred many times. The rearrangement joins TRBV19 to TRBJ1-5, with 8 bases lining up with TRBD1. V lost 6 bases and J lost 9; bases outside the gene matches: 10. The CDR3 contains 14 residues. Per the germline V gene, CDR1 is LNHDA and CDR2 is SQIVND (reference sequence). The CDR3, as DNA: TGTGCCAGTAGCCGTCGACAGGGGCAGTGGCCCCAGCATTTT. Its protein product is CASSRRQGQWPQHF.

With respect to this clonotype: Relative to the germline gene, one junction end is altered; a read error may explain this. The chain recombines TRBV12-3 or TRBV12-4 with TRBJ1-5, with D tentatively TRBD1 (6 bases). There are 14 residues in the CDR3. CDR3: CASSPGTYNQPQRF. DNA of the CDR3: TGTGCCAGCAGTCCAGGGACATATAATCAGCCCCAGCGTTTT.

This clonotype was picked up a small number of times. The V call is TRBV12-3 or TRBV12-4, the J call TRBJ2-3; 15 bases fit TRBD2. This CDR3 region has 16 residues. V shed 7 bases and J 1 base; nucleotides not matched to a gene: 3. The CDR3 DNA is TGTGCCAGCAATGGACTAGCGGGAGGGCGCACAGATACGCAGTATTTT. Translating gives CASNGLAGGRTDTQYF.

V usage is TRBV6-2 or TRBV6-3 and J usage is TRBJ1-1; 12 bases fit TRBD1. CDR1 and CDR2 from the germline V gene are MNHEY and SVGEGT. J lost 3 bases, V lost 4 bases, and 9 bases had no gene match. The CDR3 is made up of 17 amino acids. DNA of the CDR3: TGTGCCAGCAGTTCCGGGACAGGGGGCCTGGTGGACACTGAAGCTTTCTTT. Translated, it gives CASSSGTGGLVDTEAFF.

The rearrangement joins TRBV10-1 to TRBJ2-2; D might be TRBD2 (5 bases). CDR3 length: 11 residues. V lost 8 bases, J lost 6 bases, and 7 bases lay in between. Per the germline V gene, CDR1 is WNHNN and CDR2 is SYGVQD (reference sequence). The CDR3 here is CASPGAGELFF. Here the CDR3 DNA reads TGCGCCAGCCCCGGGGCCGGGGAGCTGTTTTTT.

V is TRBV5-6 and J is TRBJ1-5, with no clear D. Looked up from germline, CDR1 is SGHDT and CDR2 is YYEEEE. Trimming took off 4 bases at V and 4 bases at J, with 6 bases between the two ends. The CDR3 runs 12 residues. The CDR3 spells CASSTQNQPQHF. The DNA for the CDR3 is TGTGCCAGCAGCACCCAGAATCAGCCCCAGCATTTT.

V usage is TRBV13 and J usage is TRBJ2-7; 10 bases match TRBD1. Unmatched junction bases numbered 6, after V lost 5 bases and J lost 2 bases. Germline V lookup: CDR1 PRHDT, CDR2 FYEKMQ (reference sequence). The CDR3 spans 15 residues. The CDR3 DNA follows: TGTGCCAGCAGCCTGAGGGACAGGGGACCCTACGAGCAGTACTTC. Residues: CASSLRDRGPYEQYF. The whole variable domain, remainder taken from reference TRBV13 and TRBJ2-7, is AAGVIQSPRHLIKEKRETATLKCYPIPRHDTVYWYQQGPGQDPQFLISFYEKMQSDKGSIPDRFSAQQFSDYHSELNMSSLELGDSALYFCASSLRDRGPYEQYFGPGTRLTVT.

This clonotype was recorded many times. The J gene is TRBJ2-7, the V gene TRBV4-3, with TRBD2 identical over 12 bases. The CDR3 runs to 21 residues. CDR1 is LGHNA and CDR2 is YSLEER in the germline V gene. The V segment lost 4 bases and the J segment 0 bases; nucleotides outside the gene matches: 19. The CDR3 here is CASSPSLAPLAGGLSSYEQYF. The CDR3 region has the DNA TGCGCCAGCAGCCCGTCACTTGCTCCACTAGCGGGGGGATTAAGCTCCTACGAGCAGTACTTC.

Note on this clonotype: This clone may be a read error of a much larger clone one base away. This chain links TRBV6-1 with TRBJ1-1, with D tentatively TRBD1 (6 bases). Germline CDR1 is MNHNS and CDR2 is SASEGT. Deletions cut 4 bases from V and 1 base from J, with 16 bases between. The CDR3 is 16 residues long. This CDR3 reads CASSGRGGTRNTEAFF. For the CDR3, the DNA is TGTGCCAGCAGTGGGCGAGGGGGGACGCGGAACACTGAAGCTTTCTTT.